The 28 T cell receptor beta chains reported below all come from one sample, sequenced in a study of cytomegalovirus exposure and HLA in healthy donors. Primers for the PCR totalled 60 Vbeta and 13 Jbeta. Profiled with immunoSEQ multiplex PCR; TCRdb holds only in-frame clones, not every one. The data contain approximately 120,000 clones, 73% of them singletons. Material for sequencing was PBMCs. These receptors all stem from a man aged 40-50 years in good health and CMV-seronegative.

In DNA form, the CDR3 reads TGTGCCAGCTCGGAGTCGGCGGGGGGAGCAGATACGCAGTATTTT. Protein sequence: CASSESAGGADTQYF. The rearrangement joins TRBV4-2 to TRBJ2-3, with 8 bases aligning to TRBD2. Trimming took 8 bases from V and 4 from J; bases not matched to a gene: 11. The germline V gene has CDR1 LGHNA and CDR2 YNFKEQ. This CDR3 has 15 residues.

J is TRBJ2-3 and V is TRBV2; 9 nucleotides match TRBD2. V trimming: 2 bases; J trimming: 3 bases; junction bases outside the gene matches: 12. This CDR3 comprises 18 residues. Germline CDR1 is SNHLY and CDR2 is FYNNEI. The CDR3 protein is CASSESRGGGWRTDTQYF. The CDR3 DNA sequence: TGTGCCAGCAGTGAAAGCCGCGGGGGGGGTTGGAGGACAGATACGCAGTATTTT.

The chain combines TRBV27 with TRBJ1-4, with D perhaps matching TRBD1 (6 bases). This CDR3 is 16 amino acids long. CDR1 is MNHEY and CDR2 is SMNVEV in the germline V gene (reference sequence). V lost 6 bases and J 8 bases, leaving 22 bases between the germline ends. The CDR3 loop is CASSPSTWTEREKLFF. CDR3 nucleotide sequence: TGTGCCAGCAGCCCCTCGACCTGGACAGAGAGGGAAAAACTGTTTTTT.

This sequence joins TRBV25-1 and TRBJ2-6; D ambiguous. V lost 5 bases and J 0 bases, leaving 2 bases between the germline ends. This CDR3 is 13 amino acids long. CDR1 is MGHDK, CDR2 SYGVNS, per germline. CDR3: CASSYSGANVLTF. CDR3 DNA: TGTGCCAGCAGTTACTCTGGGGCCAACGTCCTGACTTTC. The full variable domain, in which reference TRBV25-1 and TRBJ2-6 provide the parts outside the CDR3, is EADIYQTPRYLVIGTGKKITLECSQTMGHDKMYWYQQDPGMELHLIHYSYGVNSTEKGDLSSESTVSRIRTEHFPLTLESARPSHTSQYLCASSYSGANVLTFGAGSRLTVL.

CDR3 sequence (DNA): TGTGCCAGCATTCCGGGACAGGGGGCTTACGAGCAGTACTTC. As protein: CASIPGQGAYEQYF. The V call is TRBV2, the J call TRBJ2-7; 12 nucleotides line up with TRBD1. V lost 7 bases to trimming and J lost 4 bases; unmatched junction nucleotides: 5. There are 14 residues in the CDR3. Germline V gene sequence: CDR1 SNHLY, CDR2 FYNNEI.

This clone was observed a single time. J is TRBJ1-6 and V is TRBV5-4; 7 bases fit TRBD1. V lost 4 bases, J lost 6 bases, and 7 bases stayed unmatched. Germline V gene data show CDR1 as SGHNT and CDR2 as YYREEE (reference sequence). The length of the CDR3 is 15 residues. CDR3 DNA sequence: TGTGCCAGCAGCGGGACGACAGGGAGTAATTCACCCCTCCACTTT. This sequence encodes CASSGTTGSNSPLHF. Full variable domain (rest looked up from reference TRBV5-4 and TRBJ1-6): ETGVTQSPTHLIKTRGQQVTLRCSSQSGHNTVSWYQQALGQGPQFIFQYYREEENGRGNFPPRFSGLQFPNYSSELNVNALELDDSALYLCASSGTTGSNSPLHFGNGTRLTVT.

This chain joins TRBV27 and TRBJ1-2, with 11 bases that match TRBD1. V lost 1 base, J lost 5 bases, and 6 bases stayed unmatched. The CDR3 length is 16 residues. Germline V gene sequence: CDR1 MNHEY, CDR2 SMNVEV (reference sequence). The CDR3 DNA reads TGTGCCAGCAGTTTATTTCCGGGACAGGGGGATTATGGCTACACCTTC. This gives the protein CASSLFPGQGDYGYTF.

CDR3 DNA sequence: TGTGCCAGCAGCCCTCGACAGGGACTGAACACTGAAGCTTTCTTT. Encoded protein: CASSPRQGLNTEAFF. The chain is built from TRBV9 and TRBJ1-1, with 7 bases identical to TRBD1. Per germline, CDR1 SGDLS and CDR2 YYNGEE. V trimming: 4 bases; J trimming: 0 bases; junction bases outside the gene matches: 6. This CDR3 region has 15 residues.

This rearrangement joins TRBV7-9 to TRBJ1-5; 11 nucleotides agree with TRBD1. This CDR3 is built from 14 residues. Trimming at V came to 7 bases and at J to 10 bases, leaving 9 bases not matched to a gene. Germline values: CDR1 SEHNR, CDR2 FQNEAQ (reference sequence). The DNA of the CDR3 is TGTGCCAGCACCGGGACAGGGGGTGGGGAACCCCAGCATTTT. Protein: CASTGTGGGEPQHF. Full variable domain (rest looked up from reference TRBV7-9 and TRBJ1-5): DTGVSQNPRHKITKRGQNVTFRCDPISEHNRLYWYRQTLGQGPEFLTYFQNEAQLEKSRLLSDRFSAERPKGSFSTLEIQRTEQGDSAMYLCASTGTGGGEPQHFGDGTRLSIL.

The J gene is TRBJ2-7, the V gene TRBV19; tentative D call: TRBD2 (6 bases). The germline gives CDR1 LNHDA, CDR2 SQIVND (reference sequence). Trimming removed 3 bases from V and 0 bases from J, with 12 bases in between. This CDR3 comprises 15 residues. The CDR3 loop reads CASSMRDASSYEQYF. The CDR3 DNA sequence: TGTGCCAGTAGTATGCGGGACGCCAGCTCCTACGAGCAGTACTTC.

The CDR3: CASSPRDRGYTF. CDR3 DNA sequence: TGTGCCAGTAGTCCCCGGGACAGAGGCTACACCTTC. This sequence joins TRBV19 and TRBJ1-2, with 7 bases matching TRBD1. In germline, CDR1 is LNHDA, CDR2 SQIVND (reference sequence). This CDR3 has 12 amino acids. J lost 8 bases, V lost 5 bases, and 5 bases had no gene match.

This clone was counted between two and nine times. The DNA for the CDR3 is TGCGCCAGCAGCCAAGATCCCCTAGCGGGGCGAACACGCACAGATACGCAGTATTTT. Encoded protein: CASSQDPLAGRTRTDTQYF. J is TRBJ2-3 and V is TRBV4-3; TRBD2 aligns across 9 bases. Germline V lookup: CDR1 LGHNA, CDR2 YSLEER. The J segment lost 1 base and the V segment lost 0 bases, leaving 11 bases of the junction unmatched. CDR3 length equals 19 residues.

This clone was detected a few times. Other DNA sequences in this specimen translate into the identical CDR3. This chain links TRBV7-9 with TRBJ1-4; 7 bases are a match to TRBD1. The CDR3 sequence is 15 residues long. Germline lookup yields CDR1 SEHNR and CDR2 FQNEAQ (reference sequence). The V and J ends lost 5 bases and 5 bases, in that order; junction bases with no gene match: 8. The CDR3 region is CASSLETGTNEKLFF. The CDR3 DNA follows: TGTGCCAGCAGCCTAGAGACAGGGACGAATGAAAAACTGTTTTTT.

This chain joins TRBV11-2 and TRBJ1-1, with D possibly TRBD1 on 5 matching bases. CDR3 length: 15 residues. V shed 5 bases and J shed 1 base, with 14 bases lying between them. Germline V gene lookup returns CDR1 SGHAT and CDR2 FQNNGV. CDR3 loop: CASSAGDSWNTEAFF. As DNA, the CDR3 is TGTGCCAGCAGCGCAGGTGACAGTTGGAACACTGAAGCTTTCTTT.

This clone is a singleton in its sample. This chain links TRBV7-9 with TRBJ2-1; maybe TRBD1 (6 bases). Trimming cost V 2 bases and J 5 bases, with 10 bases left between them. The germline CDR1 and CDR2 sequences are SEHNR and FQNEAQ (reference sequence). CDR3 length equals 14 residues. The chain's CDR3 is CASSLTTGDNEQFF. CDR3 coding DNA: TGTGCCAGCAGCTTAACGACAGGCGACAATGAGCAGTTCTTC. The variable domain in full, with the rest retrieved from reference TRBV7-9 and TRBJ2-1, is DTGVSQNPRHKITKRGQNVTFRCDPISEHNRLYWYRQTLGQGPEFLTYFQNEAQLEKSRLLSDRFSAERPKGSFSTLEIQRTEQGDSAMYLCASSLTTGDNEQFFGPGTRLTVL.

The rearrangement uses TRBV7-9 and TRBJ2-7; 14 nucleotides line up with TRBD2. The V gene end was trimmed by 4 bases and the J gene end by 5 bases; junction bases not matched to a gene: 16. Germline CDR1 SEHNR, CDR2 FQNEAQ (reference sequence). The CDR3 length is 19 residues. The chain's CDR3 is CASSYKGLAGARYSHEQYF. The CDR3 DNA reads TGTGCCAGCAGCTATAAGGGACTAGCGGGGGCCAGGTATTCCCACGAGCAGTACTTC.

This clone was detected a few times. The gene calls are TRBV6-5 and TRBJ2-7; D gene unclear. V shed 4 bases and J shed 6 bases, with 10 bases lying between them. Germline CDR1 MNHEY, CDR2 SVGAGI. The CDR3 consists of 12 residues. This CDR3 is CASSSQNREQYF. CDR3 DNA: TGTGCCAGCAGTTCCCAGAATCGCGAGCAGTACTTC.

V usage is TRBV19 and J usage is TRBJ2-7; D might be TRBD2 (6 bases). The CDR3 runs 15 residues. Germline values: CDR1 LNHDA, CDR2 SQIVND (reference sequence). V was trimmed by 2 bases and J by 3 bases, leaving 14 bases between them. This CDR3 reads CASSIRQVGGYEQYF. The CDR3 bases are TGTGCCAGTAGTATACGTCAGGTGGGGGGCTACGAGCAGTACTTC. The full variable domain, rest sourced from reference TRBV19 and TRBJ2-7, is DGGITQSPKYLFRKEGQNVTLSCEQNLNHDAMYWYRQDPGQGLRLIYYSQIVNDFQKGDIAEGYSVSREKKESFPLTVTSAQKNPTAFYLCASSIRQVGGYEQYFGPGTRLTVT.

The chain carries TRBV4-2 and TRBJ2-1; D might be TRBD1 (6 bases). Germline CDR1 reads LGHNA; CDR2 reads YNFKEQ. This CDR3 is 16 amino acids long. Between the trimmed V and J ends, which lost 4 bases and 9 bases, there was a span of 22 bases. The CDR3 region is CASSLMDTGGAGEQFF. The CDR3 DNA reads as TGTGCCAGCAGCCTTATGGATACTGGGGGCGCGGGTGAGCAGTTCTTC.

This chain's CDR3 is CASSIEQGAHYGYTF. DNA of the CDR3: TGTGCCAGTAGTATAGAACAGGGGGCCCACTATGGCTACACCTTC. The rearrangement joins TRBV19 to TRBJ1-2; 9 positions match TRBD1. Germline trimming cut 0 bases from V and 3 bases from J; bases unmatched to any gene: 2. The CDR3 totals 15 residues. The germline gives CDR1 LNHDA, CDR2 SQIVND (reference sequence).

This clone occurred once. The chain uses TRBV5-1 and TRBJ2-7, with D possibly matching TRBD1 (7 bases). The CDR3 spans 17 residues. The germline CDR1 and CDR2 sequences are SGHRS and YFSETQ. Trimming pared 1 base from V and 0 bases from J, leaving 17 bases between. CDR3 region: CASSLQGQGEASYEQYF. CDR3 coding DNA: TGCGCCAGCAGCTTGCAGGGGCAGGGGGAGGCCTCCTACGAGCAGTACTTC.

The V gene is TRBV30, the J gene TRBJ1-6; D is perhaps TRBD1 (6 bases). The length of the CDR3 is 15 residues. Germline V lookup: CDR1 GTSNPN, CDR2 SVGIG (reference sequence). With 5 bases removed from V and 7 bases from J, the gap between germline ends came to 18 bases. The CDR3 is CAWGRKDSYNSPLHF. The CDR3 region has the DNA TGTGCCTGGGGGCGTAAGGACAGCTACAATTCACCCCTCCACTTT.

The chain has TRBV4-1 and TRBJ2-3; 13 bases match TRBD2. V lost 4 bases and J lost 5; bases outside the gene matches: 9. Germline CDR1 and CDR2: MGHRA and YSYEKL. CDR3 length: 17 residues. As DNA, the CDR3 is TGCGCCAGCAGCCTAAGGACTAGCGGGGGATTGTTAGATACGCAGTATTTT. Amino acid sequence: CASSLRTSGGLLDTQYF.

CDR3 DNA sequence: TGTGCCAGTAGCGAGAGCGGGGGGGATTTGCAGACCCAGTACTTC. As protein: CASSESGGDLQTQYF. This chain links TRBV19 with TRBJ2-5; 10 bases map to TRBD2. The CDR3 covers 15 residues. CDR1 and CDR2 from the germline V gene are LNHDA and SQIVND (reference sequence). V shed 6 bases, J shed 6 bases, and the junction held 10 bases outside the gene matches. Full variable domain (remainder filled in from reference TRBV19 and TRBJ2-5): DGGITQSPKYLFRKEGQNVTLSCEQNLNHDAMYWYRQDPGQGLRLIYYSQIVNDFQKGDIAEGYSVSREKKESFPLTVTSAQKNPTAFYLCASSESGGDLQTQYFGPGTRLLVL.

This clone was seen more than once but under ten times. This is likely a read error, given that the CDR3 carries no conserved phenylalanine or tryptophan at its end. It is unclear where the CDR3 begins or ends on the DNA, so no DNA is shown, and the CDR3 is as TCRdb lists it. V usage is TRBV18 and J usage is TRBJ2-7; TRBD1, the table's D call, was not compared with the DNA. The CDR3 is 13 residues long, ends included. Germline loops: CDR1 KGHSH, CDR2 LQKENI. The CDR3 reads CASSPRDRSSAAL.

The chain is built from TRBV4-3 and TRBJ1-6, with 9 bases that match TRBD1. Looked up from germline, CDR1 is LGHNA and CDR2 is YSLEER. This CDR3 spans 16 amino acids. With 4 bases clipped from V and 6 bases from J, the junction kept 7 bases outside the gene matches. CDR3 sequence reads: CASSLMWGQGNSPLHF. In DNA, the CDR3 is TGCGCCAGCAGCCTCATGTGGGGACAGGGTAATTCACCCCTCCACTTT.

Only a few counts were recorded for this clone. This chain uses TRBV6-6 with TRBJ2-7; 11 nucleotides agree with TRBD2. CDR1 and CDR2 (germline): MNHNY, SVGAGI (reference sequence). Unmatched junction bases numbered 9, after V lost 7 bases and J lost 7 bases. The CDR3 contains 14 residues. The CDR3 DNA is TGTGCCAGCATAGGGCTAGCGGGGGGAGGGGAGCAGTACTTC. Translating gives CASIGLAGGGEQYF.

In this sample, this clone turned up a few times. The chain links TRBV4-2 to TRBJ2-7; 8 bases fit TRBD1. Per germline, CDR1 LGHNA and CDR2 YNFKEQ. This CDR3 has 14 amino acids. V was clipped by 4 bases and J by 0 bases; unmatched bases: 2. CDR3 protein: CASSPGTGSYEQYF. The CDR3 bases are TGTGCCAGCAGCCCAGGGACAGGCTCCTACGAGCAGTACTTC.